The entry below describes one TCR beta chain. It lacks a known antigen. Per-nucleotide qualities are absent, and no much larger clonotype sits a single base away. Receptors were amplified or captured by the immunoSEQ multiplex PCR assay. A mixture of 60 forward primers for TCR Vbeta segments and 13 reverse primers for TCR Jbeta segments was used in the multiplex PCR. The CDR3 region of rearranged TCR beta genes was amplified from genomic DNA by a multiplex PCR assay. The Illumina HiSeq System was used to sequence the amplified TCR beta libraries as 87-base-pair reads. As for how the authors treated the data: A later analysis tallied 75 million to 95 million unique TCR beta chains across the 640 or so repertoires, and about 10 million of those chains were shared by two or more donors. Raw reads were error-corrected and collapsed into unique sequences with a nearest-neighbor algorithm that merged closely related sequences to remove PCR and sequencing errors. V, D and J gene segments were assigned by aligning CDR3 sequences to IMGT reference sequences. Each retained sequence needed at least a six-nucleotide match to both a V gene segment and a J gene segment. Rearrangements were classified as productive when the CDR3 lacked stop codons and remained in frame with V and J, and all other rearrangements were classified as non-productive. Following IMGT convention, CDR3 was defined as the stretch from the second conserved V-encoded cysteine up to the conserved J-encoded phenylalanine. In an earlier analysis of around 570 of the donors, sequences lacking an unambiguous match to a single V gene segment were excluded. An earlier analysis of about 600 of the donors called V segments functional above 56.7% productive rearrangements and segregating when the between-donor standard deviation exceeded 5%. To diagnose cytomegalovirus status from the catalog of TCR beta chain sequences, a statistical classification framework was built. V and J gene assignment, in a later analysis, came from comparing TCR nucleotide sequences with IMGT/GENE-DB human TR gene sequences. In a later analysis, CDR3 sequences and most-parsimonious VDJ recombination scenarios were assigned using the TCRdist pipeline. In a later analysis, each TCR beta chain was defined by its CDR3 amino acid sequence together with its V-gene family, and reads lacking a unique V-gene family were excluded. A later analysis removed roughly 590 highly shared, low-generation-probability nucleotide sequences to deal with suspected cross-contamination and a sequencing artifact. In a later analysis, a clonal expansion index was calculated for each public chain from normalized within-repertoire ranks of inferred template counts. In a later analysis, generation probabilities were computed using a VDJ recombination model fitted to out-of-frame rearrangements, and the results were checked against IGoR. A later analysis scored TCR-TCR, TCR-HLA and TCR-CMV co-occurrence with hypergeometric tests, applying a repertoire-size bias correction to TCR pairs. A later analysis estimated false discovery rates by permuting HLA or CMV assignments 20 times. In a later analysis, co-occurring TCRs were grouped using DBSCAN, with TCRdist sequence similarity added in when clustering inside HLA-allele-positive subsets. For co-occurrence clustering, repertoires with fewer than 30,000 or more than 120,000 public chains were excluded, along with 5 or 6 repertoires with anomalous nucleotide sharing. As stored in TCRdb, this immuneACCESS dataset retains in-frame rearrangements with V and J assigned. A fraction of the clones does not appear; measured against another copy, unresolved V genes explain less than half of the discrepancy, and the remainder lacks a known reason. For V, J and clone size, that table is used; D and trimming come from the DNA. The sample has 120,000 or so clones on record, around 72% of them singletons. Around 4% of the sample is held by the ten biggest clonotypes.

The cohort consisted of some 730 healthy bone marrow donors. All cohort members were sampled while nominally healthy, although unrecorded immune exposures were likely present. The donor was CMV seronegative and was included in the group of about 400 seronegative cohort members. A peripheral blood sample was collected from each donor, and TCR beta sequencing was performed on peripheral blood mononuclear cells. The Qiagen DNeasy Blood Extraction Kit was used to extract genomic DNA from the blood cell samples. At the junction V is shortened by 0 bases and J by 8 bases; bases outside the gene matches: 8. CDR1 and CDR2 are drawn from the germline V gene: LGHNA, YSLEER. Taken from cysteine to phenylalanine, the CDR3 has 15 residues. The DNA shown is the 45-base CDR3, in frame from base 1. The sample originates from a study of cytomegalovirus exposure and HLA in healthy donors (dated 2017 in TCRdb). Looking at the study overall: In an earlier analysis of roughly 500 of the donors, 250 to 350 Gb of sequence data and some 120 million unique TCR beta sequences from 180 million or so T cells were reported. An early release covering 500 to 750 HLA-typed donors comprised about 300 gigabases of sequencing data and 85 million or so unique TCR sequences. Of the roughly 400 genotyped donors, 65% to 90% fell in the genetic ancestry cluster associated with self-reported Caucasian donors. The aim of the study was to test whether cataloging public T cell receptors could identify signatures of past pathogen exposure. The study used immunosequencing to profile the T cell repertoires of 600 to 850 subjects and linked those repertoires to cytomegalovirus serostatus. Besides the first cohort of more than 650 subjects, a separate validation cohort made up of 120 different subjects was used. To predict cytomegalovirus infection status, the study brought together high-throughput TCR immunosequencing, statistical association of individual TCRs with disease status, and machine learning. A later analysis re-analyzed previously published TCR beta repertoires from hundreds of donors and added high-resolution HLA genotyping to study TCR occurrence patterns. In the later analysis, no new phenotypic data were used to find candidate immune exposures; instead, reliance was placed on TCR beta sequences and their occurrence across donors. An earlier analysis of around 540 of the donors applied high-throughput TCR beta sequencing to assess whether each TCR beta V gene segment acted as functional or pseudogenic. Donor age, sex, ethnicity and CMV serostatus were collected together with the repertoire data. A later genetic analysis took genome-wide SNP genotypes for about 55% of the 666 donors and used that subset as a discovery cohort. Every repertoire in the discovery cohort had been generated on one and the same sequencing platform. Class I and class II HLA loci were covered by the typing at four-digit resolution. Typing coverage differed by locus: A, B, C, DRB1 and DQB1 were typed in roughly 620-640 donors, DQA1 in around 500, DPA1 in 606, and DPB1 in roughly 450. Roughly 5 DR-DQ haplotypes were handled as single units for association and clustering, since linkage in the cohort was strong. Among roughly 400 genotyped donors of the cohort, an average of about 240,000 unique TCR beta nucleotide sequences was sequenced per donor, of which 15% to 20% were non-productive.

On the study overall, not on this receptor specifically: In both the original and validation cohorts, the classifier was reported to diagnose cytomegalovirus status with high specificity and sensitivity. In a later analysis, TCR association rates were found to vary across HLA loci, with the most associated TCRs seen for DRB1 alleles and the fewest for HLA-C alleles. In a later analysis, HLA-associated TCR beta chains were found to be more clonally expanded and to have lower generation probabilities than equally common non-associated chains. Strong co-occurrence of HLA alleles, especially DR and DQ, made assigning TCR associations to individual alleles difficult. Some IMGT-functional V segments, including TRBV6-2 and TRBV6-3, could not be distinguished by the 87-base-pair reads and were therefore excluded. Linkage disequilibrium might explain the correlated functional status among segregating V segments, but an unknown experimental factor could not be excluded. Three of the identified cytomegalovirus-associated TCR beta chains were confirmed in vitro to be specific for cytomegalovirus antigens. According to a later analysis, most CMV-associated TCR beta chains appeared to be HLA-restricted, and the HLA associations seemed to be driven largely by CMV exposure. The authors suggested that the approach could potentially be generalized to other disease states and immunological phenotypes. A later genetic analysis associated a missense DCLRE1C variant with V-gene and J-gene trimming of TCR beta chains, and an independent cohort replicated the association. In an earlier analysis of 587 of the donors, most TCR beta V segments appeared in productive rearrangements about 87% or about 30% of the time, broadly matching IMGT annotations. Because HLA typing was missing for some donors at each locus, association tests included only the typed subset. Most TCR sequences were observed very rarely across donors, whereas some public TCRs were present in many individuals. Several of the top co-occurrence clusters appeared to be linked to parvovirus B19, influenza, CMV and Epstein-Barr virus, according to a later analysis. A further reported finding was that TCR beta sequences accurately predicted the HLA-A and HLA-B alleles for most subjects in the first cohort. The only immune exposure information available for the cohort was CMV serostatus. Specific HLA alleles were associated with 15,000 to 20,000 TCR beta sequences at a false discovery rate of 0.05 in a later analysis. In the study, some 160 TCR beta chains were listed as associated with cytomegalovirus. A group of highly shared sequence variants was considered likely to be a technical artifact of the sequencing pipeline. About 17 rarely observed V segments, including chromosome 9 orphons, were excluded from the earlier analysis of about 500 of the donors because counts were too low. According to a later genetic analysis, donors in an Asian-associated ancestry cluster had fewer N-insertions in productive TCRs than the roughly 670-donor mean. The cohort was sequenced for TCR beta chains only, and without alpha or paired-chain data the features that could be detected were limited. Presence/absence analyses assumed roughly uniform sequencing depth across donors, an assumption that may not hold.

This clonotype was sampled from a man aged 25-40 years in good health and CMV-seronegative. Sequencing was performed on PBMCs. The chain uses TRBV4-3 and TRBJ1-2, and TRBD1 matches 8 of the central bases. The nucleotide sequence is TGCGCCAGCAGCCAAGATTTATTACAGGGGGGCGGCTACACCTTC. This sequence encodes CASSQDLLQGGGYTF.